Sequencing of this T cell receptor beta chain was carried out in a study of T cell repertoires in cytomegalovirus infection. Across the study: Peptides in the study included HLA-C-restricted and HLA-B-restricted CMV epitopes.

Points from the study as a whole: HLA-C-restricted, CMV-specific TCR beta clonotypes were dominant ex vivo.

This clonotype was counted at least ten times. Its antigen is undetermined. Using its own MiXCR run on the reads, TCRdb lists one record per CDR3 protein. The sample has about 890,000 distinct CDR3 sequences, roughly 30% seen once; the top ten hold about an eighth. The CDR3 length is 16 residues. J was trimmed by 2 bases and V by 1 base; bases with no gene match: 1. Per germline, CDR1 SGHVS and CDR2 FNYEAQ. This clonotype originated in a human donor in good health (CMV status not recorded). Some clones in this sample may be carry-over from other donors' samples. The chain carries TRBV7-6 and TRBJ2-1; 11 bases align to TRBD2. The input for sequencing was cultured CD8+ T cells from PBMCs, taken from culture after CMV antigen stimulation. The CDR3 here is CASSLGLAGTYNEQFF. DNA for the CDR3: TGTGCCAGCAGCTTAGGACTAGCGGGGACCTACAATGAGCAGTTCTTC. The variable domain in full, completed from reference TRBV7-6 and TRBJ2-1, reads GAGVSQSPRYKVTKRGQDVALRCDPISGHVSLYWYRQALGQGPEFLTYFNYEAQQDKSGLPNDRFSAERPEGSISTLTIQRTEQRDSAMYRCASSLGLAGTYNEQFFGPGTRLTVL.